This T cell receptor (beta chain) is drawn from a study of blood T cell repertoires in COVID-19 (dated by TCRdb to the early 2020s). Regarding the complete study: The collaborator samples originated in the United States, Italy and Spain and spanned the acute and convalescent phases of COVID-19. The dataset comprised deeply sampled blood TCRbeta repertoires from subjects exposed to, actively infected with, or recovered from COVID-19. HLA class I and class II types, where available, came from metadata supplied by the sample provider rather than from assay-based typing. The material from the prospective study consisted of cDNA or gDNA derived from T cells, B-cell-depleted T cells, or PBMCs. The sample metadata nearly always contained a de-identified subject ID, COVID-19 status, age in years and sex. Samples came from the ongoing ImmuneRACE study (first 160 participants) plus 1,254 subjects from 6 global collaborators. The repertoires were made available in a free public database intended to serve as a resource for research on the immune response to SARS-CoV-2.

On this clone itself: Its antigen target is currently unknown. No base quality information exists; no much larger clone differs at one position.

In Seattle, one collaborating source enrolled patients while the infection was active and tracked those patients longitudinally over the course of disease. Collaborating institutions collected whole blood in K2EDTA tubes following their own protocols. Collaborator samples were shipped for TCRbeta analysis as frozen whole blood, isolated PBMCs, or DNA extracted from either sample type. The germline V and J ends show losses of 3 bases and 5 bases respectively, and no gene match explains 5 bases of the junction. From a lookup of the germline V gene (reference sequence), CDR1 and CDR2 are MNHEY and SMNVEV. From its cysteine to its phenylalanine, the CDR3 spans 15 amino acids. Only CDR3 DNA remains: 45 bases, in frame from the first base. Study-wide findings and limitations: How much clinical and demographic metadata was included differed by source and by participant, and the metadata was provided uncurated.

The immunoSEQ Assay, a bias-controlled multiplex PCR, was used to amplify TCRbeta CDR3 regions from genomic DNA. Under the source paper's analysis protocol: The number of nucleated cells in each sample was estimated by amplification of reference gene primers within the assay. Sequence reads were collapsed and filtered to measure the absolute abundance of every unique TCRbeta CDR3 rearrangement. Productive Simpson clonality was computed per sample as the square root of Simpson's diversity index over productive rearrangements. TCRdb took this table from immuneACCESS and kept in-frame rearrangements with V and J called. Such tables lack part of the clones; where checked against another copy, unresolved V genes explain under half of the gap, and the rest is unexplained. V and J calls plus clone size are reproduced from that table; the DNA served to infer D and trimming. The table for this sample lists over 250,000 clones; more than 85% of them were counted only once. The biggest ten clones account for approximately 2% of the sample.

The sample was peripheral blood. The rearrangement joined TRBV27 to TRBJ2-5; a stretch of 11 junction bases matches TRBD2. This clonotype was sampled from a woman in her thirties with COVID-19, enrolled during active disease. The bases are TGTGCCAGCAGTTTTACTAGCGGGAGTACGGAGACCCAGTACTTC. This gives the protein CASSFTSGSTETQYF.